The sequence of this TCR beta chain was determined in a study of Graves' ophthalmopathy and Graves' hyperthyroidism. V was clipped by 7 bases and J by 0 bases, with 10 bases between them. CDR1 and CDR2 (germline): ENHRY, SYGVKD. The CDR3 is 13 residues long. At least ten counts were recorded for this clonotype. Amplifying from RNA transcripts, the study obtained TCR beta CDR3 regions. HTBI primers were used in a first-round RT-PCR, which preceded a second-round multiplex PCR. One entry per CDR3 protein, called by TCRdb with MiXCR from the multiplex PCR reads. The sample lists about 1.2 million distinct CDR3 sequences; about 35% were seen once.

The source of this sequence is an adult man with Graves' hyperthyroidism. V and J are TRBV10-3 and TRBJ2-7, with D perhaps matching TRBD2 (6 bases). Source material: peripheral blood or thyroid tissue (not recorded which). The CDR3 nucleotides are TGTGCCATCAATCCTAGCGCCTCCTACGAGCAGTACTTC. Its protein product is CAINPSASYEQYF.